What follows are 18 T cell receptor beta chains derived from one specimen sequenced in a study of T cells after yellow fever vaccination. TCRdb processed the 5' RACE reads anew with MiXCR; each CDR3 protein has one entry. The table records about 340,000 distinct CDR3 sequences, approximately 12% of them present only once. Source: CD4+ T cells sorted from PBMCs, taken 15 days after the yellow fever booster vaccination. The receptors shown here come from a man aged 18 to 30 who received the YFV17D yellow fever vaccine.

The chain joins TRBV18 to TRBJ1-1; D is undetermined. CDR1 and CDR2 from the germline V gene are KGHSH and LQKENI. The CDR3 consists of 13 residues. Trimming stripped 2 bases from V and 2 bases from J, with 6 bases between. The CDR3 spells CASSPDVNTEAFF. CDR3 nucleotides: TGTGCCAGCTCACCAGACGTAAACACTGAAGCTTTCTTT.

This clonotype was detected a few times. The gene calls are TRBV7-9 and TRBJ1-3, with D tentatively TRBD1 (6 bases). CDR1 is SEHNR and CDR2 is FQNEAQ in the germline V gene (reference sequence). The CDR3 length is 16 residues. V lost 3 bases and J 0 bases, leaving 12 bases between the germline ends. The CDR3, as DNA: TGTGCCAGCAGCTTGGCAGGGACAAACTCTGGAAACACCATATATTTT. Its translation is CASSLAGTNSGNTIYF.

This clonotype appeared a few times. The V and J genes are TRBV7-2 and TRBJ2-2, with a possible D match to TRBD1 (6 bases). The CDR3 length is 13 residues. Germline V gene data show CDR1 as SGHTA and CDR2 as FQGNSA. Trimming stripped 5 bases from V and 3 bases from J, with 7 bases between. The CDR3 DNA reads TGTGCCAGCAGCAGGACAGACACCGGGGAGCTGTTTTTT. Translating it yields CASSRTDTGELFF.

This clonotype was picked up a small number of times. The rearrangement joins TRBV20-1 to TRBJ2-5; 11 positions agree with TRBD2. From germline, CDR1 is DFQATT and CDR2 SNEGSKA (reference sequence). J was trimmed by 5 bases and V by 7 bases; bases with no gene match: 9. This CDR3 spans 14 amino acids. CDR3 protein: CSDSGGAAGETQYF. CDR3 nucleotide sequence: TGCAGTGATAGCGGGGGGGCGGCTGGGGAGACCCAGTACTTC.

V usage is TRBV6-1 and J usage is TRBJ1-1; no reliable D call. This CDR3 region has 15 residues. Germline V CDR1 and CDR2: MNHNS, SASEGT. Trimming cost V 6 bases and J 2 bases, with 16 bases left between them. In nucleotides, the CDR3 is TGTGCCAGCAGGCGGCCCGCTCCGCACAACACTGAAGCTTTCTTT. Its protein is CASRRPAPHNTEAFF.

Only a few counts were recorded for this clonotype. V gene TRBV19 combines with J gene TRBJ2-1; 11 nucleotides agree with TRBD2. The V segment lost 3 bases and the J segment 2 bases; nucleotides outside the gene matches: 6. The CDR3 totals 17 residues. Germline lookup yields CDR1 LNHDA and CDR2 SQIVND (reference sequence). Here the CDR3 DNA reads TGTGCCAGTAGTATCACTAGCGGGGGCCATACCTACAATGAGCAGTTCTTC. Protein: CASSITSGGHTYNEQFF.

The V call is TRBV20-1, the J call TRBJ1-3; D is possibly TRBD1 (5 bases). Per germline, CDR1 DFQATT and CDR2 SNEGSKA (reference sequence). V was trimmed by 3 bases and J by 3 bases, leaving 9 bases between them. The CDR3 consists of 13 residues. CDR3 in amino acids: CSARAGSGNTIYF. The CDR3 coding sequence is TGCAGTGCTAGGGCAGGGAGTGGAAACACCATATATTTT.

This clonotype was picked up a small number of times. The V and J genes are TRBV7-6 and TRBJ2-3, with unresolved D. Germline V gives CDR1 SGHVS, CDR2 FNYEAQ. V gave up 5 bases and J gave up 6 bases, with 18 bases separating them. The length of the CDR3 is 15 residues. The CDR3: CASSPGLSAGDTQYF. The CDR3 DNA follows: TGTGCCAGCAGCCCGGGCCTGTCTGCTGGGGATACGCAGTATTTT.

In its sample, this clonotype was seen a few times. The CDR3 here is CASSLQGVGQPQHF. The CDR3 nucleotides are TGTGCCAGCAGCTTGCAGGGGGTTGGTCAGCCCCAGCATTTT. J is TRBJ1-5 and V is TRBV7-2; 7 positions match TRBD1. The CDR3 length is 14 residues. V shed 3 bases, J shed 6 bases, and the junction held 5 bases outside the gene matches. Germline CDR1 SGHTA, CDR2 FQGNSA.

The chain carries TRBV5-1 and TRBJ2-3; 7 bases align to TRBD2. CDR1 and CDR2 (germline): SGHRS, YFSETQ. V lost 5 bases and J lost 0; bases outside the gene matches: 15. The CDR3 runs 18 residues. CDR3: CASRVSGGWLTSTDTQYF. The CDR3 DNA sequence: TGCGCCAGCAGAGTTTCCGGGGGGTGGCTTACGAGCACAGATACGCAGTATTTT.

The V gene is TRBV19, the J gene TRBJ1-2; D call uncertain. Germline CDR1 and CDR2: LNHDA and SQIVND (reference sequence). This CDR3 is built from 13 residues. The V gene lost 3 bases and the J gene lost 3 bases, with 8 bases spanning the gap. The CDR3 DNA reads as TGTGCCAGTAGTATTAACCAGGACTATGGCTACACCTTC. Translated, it gives CASSINQDYGYTF.

This chain links TRBV29-1 with TRBJ2-5; D perhaps matches TRBD1 (6 bases). With 7 bases removed from V and 2 bases from J, the gap between germline ends came to 17 bases. The length of the CDR3 is 14 residues. Per the germline V gene, CDR1 is SQVTM and CDR2 is ANQGSEA. The CDR3 region has the DNA TGCAGCGCTCGAGGACAGAGAGATCAAGAGACCCAGTACTTC. It yields the protein CSARGQRDQETQYF.

This clonotype was observed a few times. The rearrangement links TRBV12-3 or TRBV12-4 to TRBJ2-7, with 8 bases lining up with TRBD2. The CDR3 sequence is 15 residues long. The V segment lost 1 base and the J segment 2 bases; nucleotides outside the gene matches: 4. The CDR3 nucleotides read TGTGCCAGCAGTTTAGGTGCGGGGGGCACCTACGAGCAGTACGTC. It specifies CASSLGAGGTYEQYV.

At least ten counts were recorded for this clonotype. J is TRBJ2-5 and V is TRBV11-2; no firm D call. Trimming removed 1 base from V and 2 bases from J, with 8 bases in between. Germline CDR1 SGHAT, CDR2 FQNNGV. This CDR3 contains 14 residues. CDR3 nucleotides: TGTGCCAGCAGCTTAGCGCAGACTCAAGAGACCCAGTACTTC. Translating it yields CASSLAQTQETQYF.

CDR3: CASSQAGREDTEAFF. CDR3 nucleotide sequence: TGCGCCAGCAGCCAAGCAGGGAGGGAGGACACTGAAGCTTTCTTT. This chain uses TRBV4-3 with TRBJ1-1; the D gene is possibly TRBD1 (5 bases). The CDR3 runs 15 residues. Germline CDR1 and CDR2: LGHNA and YSLEER. V was trimmed by 1 base and J by 3 bases, leaving 12 bases between them.

This rearrangement joins TRBV3-1 to TRBJ1-2; no reliable D call. Trimming pared 5 bases from V and 8 bases from J, leaving 15 bases between. The CDR3 has 13 amino acids. The germline V gene has CDR1 LGHDT and CDR2 YNNKEL (reference sequence). CDR3 nucleotides: TGTGCCAGCAGCTTCACACCTCAGGAGGGCTACACCTTC. It codes for CASSFTPQEGYTF.

The chain's CDR3 is CASSSFRGADSPLHF. For the CDR3, the DNA is TGTGCCAGCAGCTCCTTTCGGGGCGCGGATTCACCCCTCCACTTT. The rearrangement links TRBV7-9 to TRBJ1-6; possible D gene TRBD1, 5 bases. Germline loops: CDR1 SEHNR, CDR2 FQNEAQ (reference sequence). This CDR3 comprises 15 residues. The V gene lost 4 bases and the J gene lost 8 bases, with 15 bases spanning the gap.

This clonotype occurred many times. The rearrangement joins TRBV27 to TRBJ1-2, with 8 bases matching TRBD1. Germline loops: CDR1 MNHEY, CDR2 SMNVEV (reference sequence). V trimming: 6 bases; J trimming: 3 bases; junction bases outside the gene matches: 6. This CDR3 is built from 14 residues. CDR3 sequence reads: CASRTHRGDYGYTF. The CDR3 nucleotides read TGTGCCAGCAGAACTCACAGGGGGGACTATGGCTACACCTTC.